The T cell receptor beta chain described here comes from a study of CD8+CD57+ T cells in acquired aplastic anemia (dated by TCRdb to about 2018). With regard to the full study: DNA extracted from sorted CD4+ and CD8+ cells had a mean of roughly 3.4 ug, with a range of roughly 0.17 to 27.4 ug. CD8+CD57+ expansion was defined as frequency above the mean frequency observed in healthy subjects.

TCR beta VDJ combination and CDR3 sequence profiling used genomic DNA as the template. An Illumina HiSeq 2000 was used for TCR repertoire sequencing. The authors' pipeline ran thus. Repertoire assessment relied on Simpson's diversity index, CDR3 size and DJ length profiles, and TRBV/TRBJ rearrangement plots. The most abundant DNA sequence in the deep sequencing data was defined as the immunodominant clone. CDR3 amino acid sequences were screened for sharing across subjects and compared with published repertoires and the VDJdb database. TCRdb applied fastp at Q25 and MiXCR to the public reads, then kept only in-frame beta chains. Each entry merges the rows of one CDR3 protein and shows their most common DNA and genes. These V and J calls originate from TCRdb's pipeline instead of the authors' own analysis. A total of about 180,000 distinct CDR3 sequences appear in this sample, about three fifths of them only once. Of the sample, more than 40% is held by the ten largest clones.

The patients picked for sequencing were ones in whom flow cytometry had shown an expansion of CD8+CD57+ cells. Severe acquired aplastic anemia was diagnosed in all patients according to International Study of Aplastic Anemia and Agranulocytosis and Camitta criteria. No therapy had been received by the patients at the time of blood sampling. In the study, sorted CD4+ and CD8+ blood T cells from patients with severe aplastic anemia and from healthy subjects underwent deep sequencing of TCR repertoires. Patients were enrolled in the USA under clinicaltrials.gov protocols 00001620, 01623167, 00001397, 00071045, 00081523 and 00961064. Ficoll-Paque density gradient centrifugation was used to isolate peripheral blood mononuclear cells. Before DNA extraction, CD4+ and CD8+ T cells were sorted with FACS or magnetic beads. V is pared back by 2 bases and J by 3 bases, with 7 bases lying between the germline termini. Including the terminal cysteine and phenylalanine, the CDR3 comprises 13 residues. Only the CDR3 DNA is retained, 39 bases long and in frame from the first base. The germline V gene yields MGHRA for CDR1 and YSYEKL for CDR2.

Overall results and qualifications from the work: Between patients and healthy controls, no significant difference in CD8+ Simpson's diversity was found (P=0.060). About 30 CD8+ CDR3 sequences were found in both patients and controls but appeared to be highly expressed in patients and within the immunodominant clones of the patients.

This clonotype appeared many times. The antigen it binds to is not known. The record has no base qualities; no much larger clone is one base away. This receptor was obtained from a human donor with aplastic anemia. The chain employs TRBV4-1 and TRBJ1-1; the D gene lacks a confident call. Sequenced input: sorted CD4+, CD8+, or CD8+CD57+ T cells (not recorded which) from PBMCs. The nucleotide sequence reads as follows: TGCGCCAGCAGCCAATATGAACACACTGAAGCTTTCTTT. This encodes CASSQYEHTEAFF.